The TCR beta chain described here comes from a study of blood T cell repertoires in COVID-19. For the study at large: Acute and convalescent COVID-19 samples came from the United States, Italy and Spain. T cells, B-cell-depleted T cells, or PBMCs provided the cDNA or gDNA that served as material.

Profiling relied on immunoSEQ multiplex PCR, and the TCRdb table lists in-frame clones only, not all of them. The sample carries some 200,000 clones, 87% recorded once. Which cohort a participant joined came from the clinical history participants gave. Donors in Cohort 3 counted as recovered after two negative PCRs, clearance, or symptom resolution. The CDR3 runs 17 residues. Germline-derived CDR1 and CDR2 are SGHAT and FQNNGV. V trimming: 6 bases; J trimming: 7 bases; junction bases outside the gene matches: 11. The sequence was collected from a woman in her 30s who had recovered from COVID-19. The V call is TRBV11-2, the J call TRBJ2-1, with TRBD2 matching over 14 bases. The sequencing input was PBMCs or T cells enriched from blood (not recorded which). The CDR3 region is CASRDIAGLAGANEQFF. As DNA, the CDR3 is TGTGCCAGCAGAGACATAGCGGGACTAGCGGGAGCGAATGAGCAGTTCTTC.